What follows are 28 T cell receptor beta chains derived from one specimen sequenced in a study of cytomegalovirus exposure and HLA in healthy donors. Measured with immunoSEQ multiplex PCR; TCRdb has only the in-frame clones, and not every one. The repertoire holds fewer than 80,000 clones, with roughly 95% as singletons. Sequenced input: PBMCs. Receptors originate from a woman under 30 in good health and CMV-seropositive.

The V and J genes are TRBV7-9 and TRBJ2-1, with 8 bases fitting TRBD2. Trimming removed 2 bases from V and 5 bases from J; junction bases left unmatched: 2. Germline V gene data show CDR1 as SEHNR and CDR2 as FQNEAQ (reference sequence). The CDR3 contains 14 residues. This CDR3 is CASSLLAGDNEQFF. The CDR3 DNA reads TGTGCCAGCAGCTTACTAGCGGGTGACAATGAGCAGTTCTTC.

A single count supports this clone. The V and J genes are TRBV5-8 and TRBJ2-5; tentative D call: TRBD2 (6 bases). Trimming pared 4 bases from V and 5 bases from J, leaving 21 bases between. The germline gives CDR1 SGHTS, CDR2 YDEGEE. The CDR3 extends over 16 amino acids. The CDR3 protein is CASSRRLGGSGETQYF. As DNA, the CDR3 is TGTGCCAGCAGCCGGAGACTAGGCGGGTCTGGGGAGACCCAGTACTTC.

The gene calls are TRBV5-1 and TRBJ2-5, with 8 bases that match TRBD2. The germline gives CDR1 SGHRS, CDR2 YFSETQ. V shed 2 bases, J shed 3 bases, and the junction held 9 bases outside the gene matches. This CDR3 spans 16 amino acids. CDR3 bases: TGCGCCAGCAGCTTATCGATCGGGAGGGCCGAAGAGACCCAGTACTTC. Translation gives CASSLSIGRAEETQYF.

V gene TRBV11-3 combines with J gene TRBJ2-1; unclear D gene. The V end was cut by 0 bases, the J end by 9 bases, with 9 bases between. The CDR3 is 13 amino acids. Germline-derived CDR1 and CDR2 are SGHNT and YENEEA. DNA for the CDR3: TGTGCCAGCAGCTTAGATGGCCGTTCTGAGCAGTTCTTC. Translating gives CASSLDGRSEQFF.

This rearrangement joins TRBV9 to TRBJ2-5, with D possibly being TRBD2 (5 bases). V was shortened by 3 bases and J by 4 bases, with 16 bases between the two germline ends. The CDR3 runs 15 residues. Germline V gene lookup returns CDR1 SGDLS and CDR2 YYNGEE. The CDR3 loop reads CASSESGGVLETQYF. The CDR3 nucleotides are TGTGCCAGCAGCGAGAGCGGAGGAGTCTTAGAGACCCAGTACTTC.

The V call is TRBV7-3, the J call TRBJ2-1; tentatively, D is TRBD2 (6 bases). The CDR3 contains 12 residues. Germline values: CDR1 SGHTA, CDR2 FQGTGA. The ends were cut back, 0 bases at V and 9 bases at J, with 6 bases in the middle. The chain's CDR3 is CASSLTGGEQFF. CDR3 nucleotides: TGTGCCAGCAGCTTAACGGGGGGTGAGCAGTTCTTC.

The rearrangement joins TRBV5-4 to TRBJ2-7; D possibly corresponds to TRBD1 (6 bases). Germline CDR1 SGHNT, CDR2 YYREEE (reference sequence). The CDR3 spans 13 residues. Deletions cut 5 bases from V and 5 bases from J, with 14 bases between. CDR3 nucleotide sequence: TGTGCCAGCAGTTTAGGGGACATCAACGAGCAGTACTTC. It translates to CASSLGDINEQYF.

The count of this clone is one. The chain recombines TRBV4-3 with TRBJ2-3; 11 positions match TRBD2. The CDR3 length is 17 residues. The germline V gene has CDR1 LGHNA and CDR2 YSLEER. With V trimmed by 0 bases and J by 3 bases, 5 bases remained unmatched. The CDR3 loop reads CASSQDRTSGRTDTQYF. The CDR3 bases are TGCGCCAGCAGCCAAGATAGAACTAGCGGGAGAACAGATACGCAGTATTTT.

This clone was observed a few times. This rearrangement joins TRBV7-2 to TRBJ2-6; 7 positions match TRBD1. The germline gives CDR1 SGHTA, CDR2 FQGNSA. The CDR3 runs to 17 residues. The ends lost 4 bases at V and 4 bases at J; junction bases unmatched: 10. CDR3: CASSSYDRAPGANVLTF. DNA of the CDR3: TGTGCCAGCAGCTCCTACGACAGGGCCCCCGGGGCCAACGTCCTGACTTTC.

The chain combines TRBV5-6 with TRBJ2-7; unclear D gene. V dropped 2 bases and J dropped 3 bases, with 9 bases sitting between them. This CDR3 has 13 residues. The germline V gene encodes CDR1 SGHDT and CDR2 YYEEEE. In DNA, the CDR3 is TGTGCCAGCAGCTTTGGTAGAGTCTACGAGCAGTACTTC. This gives the protein CASSFGRVYEQYF.

The chain has TRBV2 and TRBJ2-2; D possibly corresponds to TRBD2 (6 bases). Germline lookup yields CDR1 SNHLY and CDR2 FYNNEI. With 3 bases removed from V and 1 base from J, the gap between germline ends came to 18 bases. The CDR3 has 18 residues. CDR3 residues: CASSDFWGREVNTGELFF. The DNA of the CDR3 is TGTGCCAGCAGTGATTTTTGGGGCAGGGAGGTGAACACCGGGGAGCTGTTTTTT.

The chain joins TRBV28 to TRBJ2-4; D possibly corresponds to TRBD2 (5 bases). CDR1 and CDR2 (germline): MDHEN, SYDVKM. Deletions cut 3 bases from V and 7 bases from J, with 16 bases between. This CDR3 spans 15 amino acids. The DNA for the CDR3 is TGTGCCAGCAGTTTGGTAATCGTCGGCGGGAACATTCAGTACTTC. Translating gives CASSLVIVGGNIQYF. Complete variable domain (other parts from reference TRBV28 and TRBJ2-4): DVKVTQSSRYLVKRTGEKVFLECVQDMDHENMFWYRQDPGLGLRLIYFSYDVKMKEKGDIPEGYSVSREKKERFSLILESASTNQTSMYLCASSLVIVGGNIQYFGAGTRLSVL.

The rearrangement links TRBV28 to TRBJ2-3; no definite D call. The CDR3 has 12 residues. The V and J ends lost 6 bases and 6 bases respectively, with 10 bases between them. Germline V gene lookup returns CDR1 MDHEN and CDR2 SYDVKM. The CDR3 is CASSPYGDTQYF. The CDR3 coding sequence is TGTGCCAGCAGCCCGTACGGGGATACGCAGTATTTT. Combining the CDR3 with reference TRBV28 and TRBJ2-3 gives the whole variable domain DVKVTQSSRYLVKRTGEKVFLECVQDMDHENMFWYRQDPGLGLRLIYFSYDVKMKEKGDIPEGYSVSREKKERFSLILESASTNQTSMYLCASSPYGDTQYFGPGTRLTVL.

This clone was detected only once. The J gene is TRBJ2-7, the V gene TRBV28; weak D call: TRBD2 (6 bases). CDR1 and CDR2 (germline): MDHEN, SYDVKM. V lost 3 bases and J 0 bases, leaving 9 bases between the germline ends. The CDR3 is 14 amino acids. The CDR3 loop reads CASSFSGLSYEQYF. CDR3 sequence (DNA): TGTGCCAGCAGTTTCTCGGGACTCTCCTACGAGCAGTACTTC.

The chain joins TRBV4-1 to TRBJ2-1; unclear D gene. Germline-derived CDR1 and CDR2 are MGHRA and YSYEKL. Trimming cost V 6 bases and J 6 bases, with 6 bases left between them. CDR3 length equals 11 residues. Written as DNA, the CDR3 is TGCGCCAGCAGGGGCCCCAATGAGCAGTTCTTC. This translates into CASRGPNEQFF.

The chain combines TRBV11-3 with TRBJ1-5; a weak D match, TRBD1 (5 bases). Germline V gives CDR1 SGHNT, CDR2 YENEEA. V lost 0 bases and J lost 6, with 15 bases in between. There are 16 residues in the CDR3. CDR3 sequence reads: CASSLDGVQGGQPQHF. Here the CDR3 DNA reads TGTGCCAGCAGCTTAGATGGGGTCCAGGGAGGTCAGCCCCAGCATTTT.

This chain links TRBV4-3 with TRBJ2-3, with a weak D call TRBD1 (6 bases). CDR1 is LGHNA and CDR2 is YSLEER in the germline V gene. This CDR3 region has 16 residues. Trimming took off 0 bases at V and 2 bases at J, with 12 bases between the two ends. CDR3 in amino acids: CASSQDRDTNTDTQYF. The CDR3 DNA follows: TGCGCCAGCAGCCAAGACCGGGACACGAACACAGATACGCAGTATTTT.

This chain uses TRBV15 with TRBJ2-1, with D possibly being TRBD2 (5 bases). V was clipped by 0 bases and J by 1 base, with 19 bases between them. The CDR3 runs to 19 residues. The V gene's germline CDR1 is LNHNV and CDR2 YYDKDF (reference sequence). This chain's CDR3 is CATSRDLLGTSGSYNEQFF. The CDR3, as DNA: TGTGCCACCAGCAGAGATCTACTGGGAACTAGTGGGTCCTACAATGAGCAGTTCTTC.

The V and J genes are TRBV6-6 and TRBJ2-6; weak D call: TRBD1 (5 bases). Trimming removed 4 bases from V and 1 base from J, with 8 bases in between. Germline-derived CDR1 and CDR2 are MNHNY and SVGAGI (reference sequence). This CDR3 region has 15 residues. The CDR3 protein is CASSLPGSGANVLTF. In DNA, the CDR3 is TGTGCCAGCAGTTTACCAGGGTCTGGGGCCAACGTCCTGACTTTC.

The J gene is TRBJ2-7, the V gene TRBV5-5; tentatively, D is TRBD1 (6 bases). In germline, CDR1 is SGHKS, CDR2 YYEKEE (reference sequence). This CDR3 has 15 residues. V was cut by 0 bases and J by 2 bases, with 12 bases left in between. CDR3 bases: TGTGCCAGCAGCTTGGGAGCAGGGGAAACCTACGAGCAGTACTTC. Protein: CASSLGAGETYEQYF.

V usage is TRBV13 and J usage is TRBJ1-3, with TRBD1 identical over 7 bases. This CDR3 is built from 14 residues. The V gene's germline CDR1 is PRHDT and CDR2 FYEKMQ (reference sequence). V was clipped by 2 bases and J by 4 bases; unmatched bases: 2. The CDR3 here is CASSLTGAGNTIYF. CDR3 DNA: TGTGCCAGCAGCTTAACAGGGGCAGGAAACACCATATATTTT.

The V gene is TRBV6-1, the J gene TRBJ2-7; no definite D call. The CDR3 loop spans 11 amino acids. V was cut by 1 base and J by 7 bases, with 5 bases left in between. Germline values: CDR1 MNHNS, CDR2 SASEGT. The DNA of the CDR3 is TGTGCCAGCAGTGAAGGAGAGGAGCAGTACTTC. Translation gives CASSEGEEQYF.

This clone was observed once. The J gene is TRBJ2-5, the V gene TRBV4-1; D is possibly TRBD2 (5 bases). TRBJ2-7 matches the DNA end more closely, so the J call is doubtful. The CDR3 totals 14 residues. Germline CDR1 is MGHRA and CDR2 is YSYEKL. CDR3 DNA: TGCGCCAGCAGCCAAGGGTTTAGCGACTACGAGCAGTACTTC. Residues: CASSQGFSDYEQYF.

The sample holds one count of this clone. The rearrangement links TRBV29-1 to TRBJ2-1; 10 bases fit TRBD2. J lost 1 base, V lost 0 bases, and 6 bases had no gene match. CDR1 SQVTM and CDR2 ANQGSEA come from the germline V gene. This CDR3 has 17 amino acids. The CDR3, as DNA: TGCAGCGTTGAAGATCGAGCACTAGCGGGATCCTACAATGAGCAGTTCTTC. Its protein is CSVEDRALAGSYNEQFF.

V usage is TRBV2 and J usage is TRBJ2-1; TRBD2 matches 9 bases. CDR1 is SNHLY, CDR2 FYNNEI, per germline. V was clipped by 6 bases and J by 6 bases; unmatched bases: 3. The CDR3 sequence is 13 residues long. The CDR3 region has the DNA TGTGCCAGCAGAGGGACTAGCAGCAATGAGCAGTTCTTC. This encodes CASRGTSSNEQFF.

The gene calls are TRBV28 and TRBJ1-5; TRBD1 agrees at 7 bases. Unmatched junction bases numbered 10, after V lost 4 bases and J lost 7 bases. Germline V lookup: CDR1 MDHEN, CDR2 SYDVKM. This CDR3 has 15 residues. CDR3 amino acids: CASSYGDRVGQPQHF. The CDR3, as DNA: TGTGCCAGCAGTTACGGAGACAGGGTTGGACAGCCCCAGCATTTT.

This chain connects TRBV6-5 to TRBJ1-1; D call uncertain. Germline CDR1 is MNHEY and CDR2 is SVGAGI. This CDR3 comprises 11 residues. V was cut by 8 bases and J by 0 bases, with 4 bases left in between. The CDR3 here is CASYVNTEAFF. As DNA, the CDR3 is TGTGCCAGCTATGTGAACACTGAAGCTTTCTTT.

The chain couples TRBV14 to TRBJ1-2; TRBD1 is a possible D gene (6 bases). Trimming stripped 6 bases from V and 3 bases from J, with 14 bases between. The germline V gene has CDR1 SGHDN and CDR2 FVKESK. The CDR3 consists of 14 residues. This chain's CDR3 is CASSHRGQHYGYTF. The CDR3, as DNA: TGTGCCAGCAGTCATCGCGGACAGCACTATGGCTACACCTTC.